A selection of T cell receptor beta chains follows, all from one sample in a study of blood T cell repertoires in COVID-19. Libraries were prepared by immunoSEQ multiplex PCR; TCRdb keeps only in-frame clonotypes and omits some of them. The repertoire holds about 80,000 clones, with about three quarters as singletons. Sequenced sample: peripheral blood. The receptors shown here come from a man in his fifties or sixties with active or convalescent COVID-19. Both conserved end residues are part of each CDR3. D genes are given only for firm matches. A row's size may be missing; if present it is once, few, many or a size class.

v_gene,abundance,j_gene,d_gene,CDR3aa,CDR3nt
TRBV3-1/TRBV3-2,NA,TRBJ2-7,TRBD1,CASSQERGATGGTYEQYF,TGTGCCAGCAGCCAAGAGAGGGGGGCGACAGGGGGCACCTACGAGCAGTACTTC
TRBV15,NA,TRBJ2-5,NA,CATSRAAMETQYF,TGTGCCACCAGCAGGGCGGCAATGGAGACCCAGTACTTC
TRBV7-9,NA,TRBJ2-3,TRBD1,CASSPTGQGGDTQYF,TGTGCCAGCAGCCCAACGGGACAGGGGGGGGATACGCAGTATTTT
TRBV11-2,few,TRBJ1-4,NA,CASSLDLNEKLFF,TGTGCCAGCAGCTTAGACCTTAATGAAAAACTGTTTTTT
TRBV9,NA,TRBJ2-1,NA,CASSLGLRDSYNEQFF,TGTGCCAGCAGCCTGGGTTTGAGGGACTCCTACAATGAGCAGTTCTTC
TRBV4-1,NA,TRBJ2-1,TRBD2,CASSPSGGSYNEQFF,TGCGCCAGCAGCCCGAGCGGGGGGAGTTACAATGAGCAGTTCTTC
TRBV6-5,NA,TRBJ1-6,NA,CASRASNSPLHF,TGTGCCAGCAGGGCCTCAAATTCACCCCTCCACTTT
TRBV7-9,NA,TRBJ2-5,NA,CASSRDLAQETQYF,TGTGCCAGCAGCCGGGACTTAGCACAAGAGACCCAGTACTTC
TRBV27,once,TRBJ1-5,NA,CASSLDRWEPQHF,TGTGCCAGCAGTTTAGACAGGTGGGAGCCCCAGCATTTT
TRBV18,NA,TRBJ2-1,TRBD2,CASSRTRDEQFF,TGTGCCAGCTCAAGGACTAGAGATGAGCAGTTCTTC
TRBV29-1,NA,TRBJ2-5,TRBD2,CSVEGRGAIQETQYF,TGCAGCGTTGAGGGGCGGGGGGCGATACAAGAGACCCAGTACTTC
TRBV7-7,NA,TRBJ2-3,TRBD1,CASSRDRVADTQYF,TGTGCTAGCAGCCGGGACAGGGTCGCAGATACGCAGTATTTT
TRBV6-1,few,TRBJ1-2,TRBD1,CASSDMGQALNYGYTF,TGTGCCAGCAGTGACATGGGACAGGCCCTAAACTATGGCTACACCTTC
TRBV7-9,NA,TRBJ2-2,TRBD2,CASRPGTSGVGTGELFF,TGTGCCAGCAGACCCGGGACTAGCGGGGTTGGCACCGGGGAGCTGTTTTTT
TRBV6-6,NA,TRBJ2-1,TRBD2,CASSYLTSGLSNEQFF,TGTGCCAGCAGTTACCTGACTAGCGGGTTAAGCAATGAGCAGTTCTTC
TRBV9,NA,TRBJ2-1,TRBD1,CASSQTGHDDEQFF,TGTGCCAGCAGCCAGACAGGGCACGACGATGAGCAGTTCTTC
TRBV5-6,NA,TRBJ1-5,NA,CASSASGLGNQPQHF,TGTGCCAGCAGCGCCTCGGGTCTCGGCAATCAGCCCCAGCATTTT
TRBV19,few,TRBJ1-2,TRBD1,CASTAGQSLSNYGYTF,TGTGCCAGTACTGCGGGACAGTCTCTTTCTAACTATGGCTACACCTTC
TRBV19,NA,TRBJ1-2,NA,CASSIEVTVLDYGYTF,TGTGCCAGTAGTATAGAAGTTACGGTACTCGACTATGGCTACACCTTC
TRBV28,NA,TRBJ1-2,TRBD1,CASSFPTGFNYGYTF,TGTGCCAGCAGTTTCCCGACAGGGTTCAACTATGGCTACACCTTC
TRBV7-2,NA,TRBJ1-4,NA,CASSFGGGSEKLFF,TGTGCCAGCAGCTTCGGTGGGGGGAGTGAAAAACTGTTTTTT
TRBV15,few,TRBJ1-1,NA,CATSRDAGVGAEAFF,TGTGCCACCAGCAGAGATGCAGGGGTAGGAGCTGAAGCTTTCTTT
TRBV10-1,once,TRBJ2-4,NA,CASSEFRTAIGGDIQYF,TGCGCCAGCAGTGAGTTTAGGACTGCCATCGGAGGGGACATTCAGTACTTC
TRBV7-9,NA,TRBJ1-2,TRBD1,CASSSPEGTDPNYGYTF,TGTGCCAGCAGTTCCCCAGAGGGGACAGACCCTAACTATGGCTACACCTTC
TRBV3-1/TRBV3-2,few,TRBJ2-7,TRBD1,CASSPVTGGEQYF,TGTGCCAGCAGCCCGGTCACAGGGGGTGAGCAGTACTTC
TRBV7-8,few,TRBJ1-5,TRBD1,CASSLGQGDVSNQPQHF,TGTGCCAGCAGCTTGGGACAGGGCGACGTTAGCAATCAGCCCCAGCATTTT
TRBV9,few,TRBJ1-5,NA,CASSATGGNQPQHF,TGTGCCAGCAGCGCGACAGGCGGCAATCAGCCCCAGCATTTT
TRBV11-1,few,TRBJ1-6,TRBD1,CASSRRPGTGRGLLHF,TGTGCCAGCAGCCGACGGCCCGGGACAGGCCGAGGGCTACTCCACTTT
TRBV7-2,few,TRBJ2-2,TRBD1,CASRRGQGSGELFF,TGTGCCAGCAGGCGGGGACAGGGGTCCGGGGAGCTGTTTTTT
TRBV19,once,TRBJ1-1,NA,CASSIYREDTEAFF,TGTGCCAGTAGTATCTACAGGGAAGACACTGAAGCTTTCTTT
TRBV24-1,NA,TRBJ2-1,NA,CATSDSRQLRVDEQFF,TGTGCCACCAGTGATTCTCGACAGCTCAGGGTAGATGAGCAGTTCTTC